This TCR beta chain derives from a study of human thymus T cells. General observations from the study: There appeared to be biased usage of V and J genes in thymic and blood repertoires. Overlap was high between thymic repertoires from unrelated individuals, as reported in related research.

As for this clone: Its antigen remains unknown.

The table came from immunoSEQ multiplex PCR; TCRdb's copy has only in-frame clones and leaves some out. The sample holds tens of thousands of clones; 95% are singletons and the top ten take 0.03% to 0.035%. Resected material from corrective heart surgery provided the thymus tissue analysed. This sequence originates from a girl under three years old with a congenital heart defect but otherwise immunologically healthy. The specimen sequenced was thymus tissue.

DNA for the CDR3: TGTGCCAGCAGCGTTACCACCGGATTTAGCGGGGCTCCTTACAATGAGCAGTTCTTC. This sequence encodes CASSVTTGFSGAPYNEQFF. The V gene is TRBV9, the J gene TRBJ2-1, with TRBD2 identical over 8 bases. The V gene end was trimmed by 2 bases and the J gene end by 4 bases; junction bases not matched to a gene: 17. The CDR3 has 19 amino acids. Germline V CDR1 and CDR2: SGDLS, YYNGEE. Filled out from reference TRBV9 and TRBJ2-1, the complete variable domain reads DSGVTQTPKHLITATGQRVTLRCSPRSGDLSVYWYQQSLDQGLQFLIQYYNGEERAKGNILERFSAQQFPDLHSELNLSSLELGDSALYFCASSVTTGFSGAPYNEQFFGPGTRLTVL.